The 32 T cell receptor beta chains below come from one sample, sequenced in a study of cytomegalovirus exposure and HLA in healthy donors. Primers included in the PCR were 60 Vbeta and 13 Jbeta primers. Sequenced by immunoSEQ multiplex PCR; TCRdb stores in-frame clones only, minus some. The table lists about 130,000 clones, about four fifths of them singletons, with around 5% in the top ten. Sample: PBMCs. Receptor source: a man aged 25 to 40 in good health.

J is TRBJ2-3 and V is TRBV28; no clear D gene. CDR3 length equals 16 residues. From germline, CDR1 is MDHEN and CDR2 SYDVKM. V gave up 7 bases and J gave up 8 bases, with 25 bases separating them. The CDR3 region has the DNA TGTGCCAGCACCCGCTTATTTCCCCCCTCTAGAAGTACGCAGTATTTT. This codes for CASTRLFPPSRSTQYF.

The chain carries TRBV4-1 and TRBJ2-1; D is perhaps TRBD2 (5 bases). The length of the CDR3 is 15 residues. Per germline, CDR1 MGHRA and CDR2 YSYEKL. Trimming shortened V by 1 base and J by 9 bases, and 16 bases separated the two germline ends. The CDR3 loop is CASSQASGLVPEQFF. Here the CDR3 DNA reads TGCGCCAGCAGCCAAGCCTCGGGGTTAGTCCCTGAGCAGTTCTTC.

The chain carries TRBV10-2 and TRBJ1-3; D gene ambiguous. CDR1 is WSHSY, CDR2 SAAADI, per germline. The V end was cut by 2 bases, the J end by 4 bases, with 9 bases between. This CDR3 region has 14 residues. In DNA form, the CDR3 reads TGCGCCAGCAGTGAGCCCGGGGTAGGAAACACCATATATTTT. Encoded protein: CASSEPGVGNTIYF.

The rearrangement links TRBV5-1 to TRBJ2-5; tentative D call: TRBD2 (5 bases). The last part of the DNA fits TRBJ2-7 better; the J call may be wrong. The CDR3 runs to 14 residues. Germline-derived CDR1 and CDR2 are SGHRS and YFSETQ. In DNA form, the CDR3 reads TGCGCCAGCAGGTCAGGAGGACCCCCCAACGAGCAGTACTTC. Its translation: CASRSGGPPNEQYF.

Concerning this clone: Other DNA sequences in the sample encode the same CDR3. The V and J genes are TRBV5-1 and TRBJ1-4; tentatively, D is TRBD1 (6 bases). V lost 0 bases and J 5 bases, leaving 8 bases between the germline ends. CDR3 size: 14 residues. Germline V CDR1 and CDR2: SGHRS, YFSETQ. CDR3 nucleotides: TGCGCCAGCAGCTTGGGGCAGGGGAATGAAAAACTGTTTTTT. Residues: CASSLGQGNEKLFF.

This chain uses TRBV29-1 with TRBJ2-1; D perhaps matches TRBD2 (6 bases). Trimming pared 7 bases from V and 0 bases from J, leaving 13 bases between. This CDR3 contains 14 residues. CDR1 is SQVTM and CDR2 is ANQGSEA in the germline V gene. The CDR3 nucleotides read TGCAGCGGGACCGGGACTGGCTCCTACAATGAGCAGTTCTTC. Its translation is CSGTGTGSYNEQFF.

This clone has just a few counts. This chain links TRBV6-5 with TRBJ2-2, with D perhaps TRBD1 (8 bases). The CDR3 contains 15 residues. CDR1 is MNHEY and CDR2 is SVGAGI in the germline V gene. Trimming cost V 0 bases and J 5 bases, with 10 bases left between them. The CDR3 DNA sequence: TGTGCCAGCAGTTACTCACAGGGGGGGACCGGGGAGCTGTTTTTT. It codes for CASSYSQGGTGELFF.

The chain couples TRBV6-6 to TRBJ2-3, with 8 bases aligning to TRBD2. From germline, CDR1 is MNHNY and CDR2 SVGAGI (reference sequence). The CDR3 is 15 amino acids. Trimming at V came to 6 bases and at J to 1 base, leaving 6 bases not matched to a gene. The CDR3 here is CASSLLAGRTDTQYF. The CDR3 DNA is TGTGCCAGCAGCCTATTAGCGGGACGCACAGATACGCAGTATTTT.

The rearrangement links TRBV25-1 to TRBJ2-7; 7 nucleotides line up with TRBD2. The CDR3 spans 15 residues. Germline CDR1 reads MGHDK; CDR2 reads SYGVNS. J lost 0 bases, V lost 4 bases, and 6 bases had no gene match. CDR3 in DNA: TGTGCCAGCAGTGGGCGGGCGGGGGTCTCCTACGAGCAGTACTTC. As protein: CASSGRAGVSYEQYF.

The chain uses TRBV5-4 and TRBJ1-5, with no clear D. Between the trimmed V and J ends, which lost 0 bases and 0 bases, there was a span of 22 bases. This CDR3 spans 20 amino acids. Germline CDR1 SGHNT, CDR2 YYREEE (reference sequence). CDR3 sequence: CASSLVWSRTQHDSNQPQHF. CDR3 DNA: TGTGCCAGCAGCTTGGTTTGGTCACGGACTCAGCATGATAGCAATCAGCCCCAGCATTTT.

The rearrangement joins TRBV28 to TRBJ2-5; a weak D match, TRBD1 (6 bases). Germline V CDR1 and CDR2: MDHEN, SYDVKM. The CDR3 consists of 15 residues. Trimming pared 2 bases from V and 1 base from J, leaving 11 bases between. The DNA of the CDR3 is TGTGCCAGCAGTTTAGCGACAGGACCCCAAGAGACCCAGTACTTC. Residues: CASSLATGPQETQYF.

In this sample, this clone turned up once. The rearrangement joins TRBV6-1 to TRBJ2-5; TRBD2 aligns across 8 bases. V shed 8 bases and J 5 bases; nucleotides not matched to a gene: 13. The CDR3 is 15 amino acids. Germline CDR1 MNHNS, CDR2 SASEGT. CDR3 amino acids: CASASGAGGGETQYF. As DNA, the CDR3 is TGTGCCAGCGCCTCGGGGGCGGGAGGCGGGGAGACCCAGTACTTC.

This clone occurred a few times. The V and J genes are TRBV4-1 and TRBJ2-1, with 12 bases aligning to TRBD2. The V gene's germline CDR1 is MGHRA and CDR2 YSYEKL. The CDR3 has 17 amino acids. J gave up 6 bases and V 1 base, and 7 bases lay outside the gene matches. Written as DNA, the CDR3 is TGCGCCAGCAGCCAAGGGATCGCTAGCGGGAGGGCCAATGAGCAGTTCTTC. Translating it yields CASSQGIASGRANEQFF.

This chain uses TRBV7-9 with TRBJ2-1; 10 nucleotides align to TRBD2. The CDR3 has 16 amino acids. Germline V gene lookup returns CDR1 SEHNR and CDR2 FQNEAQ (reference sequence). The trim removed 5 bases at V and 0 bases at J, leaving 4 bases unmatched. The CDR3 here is CASSPLAGSSYNEQFF. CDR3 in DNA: TGTGCCAGCAGCCCACTAGCGGGGAGCTCCTACAATGAGCAGTTCTTC.

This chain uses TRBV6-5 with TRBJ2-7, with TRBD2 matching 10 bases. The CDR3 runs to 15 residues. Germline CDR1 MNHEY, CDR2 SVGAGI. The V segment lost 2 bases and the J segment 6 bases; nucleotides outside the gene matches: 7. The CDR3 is CASSYHRAGGAEQYF. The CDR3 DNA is TGTGCCAGCAGTTACCATCGAGCGGGAGGGGCCGAGCAGTACTTC.

Here the CDR3 reads CASSLPGGSNQPQHF. The CDR3 coding sequence is TGTGCCAGCAGTTTGCCAGGGGGTAGCAATCAGCCCCAGCATTTT. The chain links TRBV28 to TRBJ1-5; 7 bases fit TRBD1. The CDR3 totals 15 residues. Germline V CDR1 and CDR2: MDHEN, SYDVKM. The J segment lost 0 bases and the V segment lost 3 bases, leaving 2 bases of the junction unmatched.

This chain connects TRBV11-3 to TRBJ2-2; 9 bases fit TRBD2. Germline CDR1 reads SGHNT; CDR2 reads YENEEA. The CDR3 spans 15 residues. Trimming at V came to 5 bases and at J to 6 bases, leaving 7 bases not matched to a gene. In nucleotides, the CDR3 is TGTGCCAGCAGCCCCCGGGCGGGAGGGGCCGGGGAGCTGTTTTTT. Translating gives CASSPRAGGAGELFF.

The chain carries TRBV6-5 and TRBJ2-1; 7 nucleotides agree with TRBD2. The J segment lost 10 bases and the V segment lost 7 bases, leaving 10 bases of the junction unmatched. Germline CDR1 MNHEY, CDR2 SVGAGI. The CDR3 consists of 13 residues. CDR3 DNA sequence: TGTGCCAGCACGCCTAGCGGATTCCCCGAGCAGTTCTTC. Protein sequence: CASTPSGFPEQFF.

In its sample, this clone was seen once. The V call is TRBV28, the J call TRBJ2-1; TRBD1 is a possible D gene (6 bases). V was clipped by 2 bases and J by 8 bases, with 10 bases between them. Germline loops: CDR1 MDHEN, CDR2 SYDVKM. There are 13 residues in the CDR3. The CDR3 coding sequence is TGTGCCAGCAGTTTAACAGGGCGGGATGAGCAGTTCTTC. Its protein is CASSLTGRDEQFF.

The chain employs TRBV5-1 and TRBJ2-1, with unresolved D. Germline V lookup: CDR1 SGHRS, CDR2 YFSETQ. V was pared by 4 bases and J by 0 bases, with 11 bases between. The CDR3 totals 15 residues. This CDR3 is CASSTYYASYNEQFF. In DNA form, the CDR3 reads TGCGCCAGCAGCACCTACTATGCCTCCTACAATGAGCAGTTCTTC.

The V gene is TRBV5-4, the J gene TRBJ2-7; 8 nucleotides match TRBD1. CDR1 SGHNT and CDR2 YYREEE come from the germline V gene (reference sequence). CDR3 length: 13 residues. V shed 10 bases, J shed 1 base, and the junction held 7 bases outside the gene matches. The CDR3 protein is CAFSTGVSYEQYF. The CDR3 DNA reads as TGTGCCTTTTCGACAGGGGTATCCTACGAGCAGTACTTC.

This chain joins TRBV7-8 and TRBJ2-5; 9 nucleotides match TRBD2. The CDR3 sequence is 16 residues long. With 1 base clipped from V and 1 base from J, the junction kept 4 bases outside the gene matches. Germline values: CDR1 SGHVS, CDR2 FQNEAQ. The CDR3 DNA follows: TGTGCCAGCAGCTTAGGGGGTAGCGGGGGCCAAGAGACCCAGTACTTC. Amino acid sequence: CASSLGGSGGQETQYF.

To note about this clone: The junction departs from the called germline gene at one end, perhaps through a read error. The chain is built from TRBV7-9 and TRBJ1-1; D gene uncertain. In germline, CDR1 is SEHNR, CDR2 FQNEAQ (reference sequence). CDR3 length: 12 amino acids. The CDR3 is CSSARRDTEAFF. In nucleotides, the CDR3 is TGTTCCAGCGCACGGAGGGACACTGAAGCTTTCTTT.

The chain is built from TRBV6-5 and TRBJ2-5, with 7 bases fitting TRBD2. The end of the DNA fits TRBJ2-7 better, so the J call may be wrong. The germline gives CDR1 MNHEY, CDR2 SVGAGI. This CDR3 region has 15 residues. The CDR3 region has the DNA TGTGCCAGCAGTTACAACGCCGGGAGGAGTTACGAGCAGTACTTC. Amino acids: CASSYNAGRSYEQYF.

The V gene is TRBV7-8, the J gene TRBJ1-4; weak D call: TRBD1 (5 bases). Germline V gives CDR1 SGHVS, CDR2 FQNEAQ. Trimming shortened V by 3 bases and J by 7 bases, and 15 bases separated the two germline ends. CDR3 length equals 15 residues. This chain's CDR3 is CASSFGIGGGEKLFF. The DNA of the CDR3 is TGTGCCAGCAGCTTTGGTATCGGGGGGGGTGAAAAACTGTTTTTT.

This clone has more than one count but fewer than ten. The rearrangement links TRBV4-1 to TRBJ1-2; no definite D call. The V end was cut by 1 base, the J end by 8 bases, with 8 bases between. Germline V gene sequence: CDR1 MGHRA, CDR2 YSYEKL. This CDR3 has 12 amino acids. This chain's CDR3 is CASSQGAYGYTF. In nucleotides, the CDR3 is TGCGCCAGCAGCCAAGGAGCTTACGGCTACACCTTC.

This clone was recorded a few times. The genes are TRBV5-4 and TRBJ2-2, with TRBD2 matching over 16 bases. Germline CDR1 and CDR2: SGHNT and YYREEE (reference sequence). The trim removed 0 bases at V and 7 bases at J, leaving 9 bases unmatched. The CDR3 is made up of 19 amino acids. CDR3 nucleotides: TGTGCCAGCAGCTTGGCCCGGGGACTAGCGGGAGGGCTTGGCGGGGAGCTGTTTTTT. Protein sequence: CASSLARGLAGGLGGELFF. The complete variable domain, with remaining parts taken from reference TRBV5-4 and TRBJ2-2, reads ETGVTQSPTHLIKTRGQQVTLRCSSQSGHNTVSWYQQALGQGPQFIFQYYREEENGRGNFPPRFSGLQFPNYSSELNVNALELDDSALYLCASSLARGLAGGLGGELFFGEGSRLTVL.

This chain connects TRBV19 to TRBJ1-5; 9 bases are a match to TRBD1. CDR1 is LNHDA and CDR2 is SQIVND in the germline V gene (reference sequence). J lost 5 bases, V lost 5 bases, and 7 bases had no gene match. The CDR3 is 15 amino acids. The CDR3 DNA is TGTGCCAGTAGTTTGTGGGACAGGGACCATCAGCCCCAGCATTTT. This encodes CASSLWDRDHQPQHF.

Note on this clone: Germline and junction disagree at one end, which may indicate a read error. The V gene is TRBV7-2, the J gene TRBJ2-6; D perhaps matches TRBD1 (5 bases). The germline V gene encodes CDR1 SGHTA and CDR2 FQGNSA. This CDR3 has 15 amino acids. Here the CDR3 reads CASSLRPSGASVLTF. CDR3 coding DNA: TGTGCCAGCAGCTTGAGGCCGTCTGGGGCCAGCGTCCTGACTTTC.

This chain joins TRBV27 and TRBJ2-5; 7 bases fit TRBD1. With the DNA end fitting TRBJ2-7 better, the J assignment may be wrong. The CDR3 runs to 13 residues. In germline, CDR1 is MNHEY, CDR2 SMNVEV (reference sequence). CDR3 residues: CASTRDSAYEQYF. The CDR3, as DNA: TGTGCCAGCACCCGGGACAGCGCCTACGAGCAGTACTTC.

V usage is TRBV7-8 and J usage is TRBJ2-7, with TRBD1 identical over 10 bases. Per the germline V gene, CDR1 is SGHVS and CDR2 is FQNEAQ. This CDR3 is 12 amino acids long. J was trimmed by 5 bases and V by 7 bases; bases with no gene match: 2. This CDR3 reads CASKDRGDEQYF. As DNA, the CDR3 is TGTGCCAGCAAGGACAGGGGGGACGAGCAGTACTTC.

CDR3: CASPSPQAYYNSPLHF. In DNA form, the CDR3 reads TGTGCCTCACCAAGCCCCCAAGCGTACTATAATTCACCCCTCCACTTT. This chain uses TRBV30 with TRBJ1-6; D is unclear. Between the trimmed V and J ends, which lost 7 bases and 3 bases, there was a span of 19 bases. Germline values: CDR1 GTSNPN, CDR2 SVGIG (reference sequence). This CDR3 has 16 residues.